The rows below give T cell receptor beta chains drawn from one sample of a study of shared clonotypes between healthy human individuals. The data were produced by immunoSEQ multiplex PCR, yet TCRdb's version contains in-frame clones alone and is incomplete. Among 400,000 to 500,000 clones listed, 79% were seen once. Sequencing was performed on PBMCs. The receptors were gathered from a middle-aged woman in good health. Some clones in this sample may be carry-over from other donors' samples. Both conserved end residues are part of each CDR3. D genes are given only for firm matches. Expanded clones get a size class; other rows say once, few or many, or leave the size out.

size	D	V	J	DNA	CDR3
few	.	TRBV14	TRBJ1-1	TGTGCCAGCAGCCCCGGGGAACACTGGAACACTGAAGCTTTCTTT	CASSPGEHWNTEAFF
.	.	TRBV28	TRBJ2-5	TGTGCCAGCAACTGGCTCTCGGTACTCGAGACCCAGTACTTC	CASNWLSVLETQYF
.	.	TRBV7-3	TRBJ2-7	TGTGCCAGCAGCTTAGAGGGCCTACCTTCCTACGAGCAGTACTTC	CASSLEGLPSYEQYF
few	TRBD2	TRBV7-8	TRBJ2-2	TGTGCCAGCAGCTTAGCGGGGCTAGCGGGAGGTGGTTACACCGGGGAGCTGTTTTTT	CASSLAGLAGGGYTGELFF
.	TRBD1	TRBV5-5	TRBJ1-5	TGTGCCAGCAGCTTGTTCCCCAGGGGGCGCGGTCAGCCCCAGCATTTT	CASSLFPRGRGQPQHF
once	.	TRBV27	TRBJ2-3	TGTGCCAGCATGCACACAGATACGCAGTATTTT	CASMHTDTQYF
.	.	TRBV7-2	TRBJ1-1	TGTGCCAGCAGCTTTCAGGGGCTGAACACTGAAGCTTTCTTT	CASSFQGLNTEAFF
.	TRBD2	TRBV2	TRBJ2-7	TGTGCCAGCAGTGAAATTGGGGCCGTCTTGGCGGGAGCCTACGAGCAGTACTTC	CASSEIGAVLAGAYEQYF
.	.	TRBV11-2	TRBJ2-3	TGTGCCAGCAGCACGGACACAGCTAGCACAGATACGCAGTATTTT	CASSTDTASTDTQYF
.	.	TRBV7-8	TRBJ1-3	TGTGCCAGCAGCTTAGGGGACGGAGAGGGGTTTCGGTCGGGAAACACCATATATTTT	CASSLGDGEGFRSGNTIYF
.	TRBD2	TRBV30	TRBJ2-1	TGTGCCTGGAGTGCACTAGCGGGCTCGGGGAAGCAGTTCTTC	CAWSALAGSGKQFF
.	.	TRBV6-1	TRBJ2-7	TGTGCCAGCAGTGAAAGTGGGGGGCACAGCTACGAGCAGTACTTC	CASSESGGHSYEQYF
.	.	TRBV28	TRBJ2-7	TGTGCCAGCAGTGATAGCTCCTACGGAGGCACGTACGAGCAGTACTTC	CASSDSSYGGTYEQYF
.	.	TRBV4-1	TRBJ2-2	TGCGCCAGCAGCCAAGAGGGCCCAACGCGGGGGAACACCGGGGAGCTGTTTTTT	CASSQEGPTRGNTGELFF
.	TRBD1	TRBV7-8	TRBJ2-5	TGTGCCAGCAGCTTAGGGGGACAGCAAGAGACCCAGTACTTC	CASSLGGQQETQYF
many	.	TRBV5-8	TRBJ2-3	TGTGCCAGCAGCTTGCTCAGAGATACGCAGTATTTT	CASSLLRDTQYF
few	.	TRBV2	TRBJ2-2	TGTGCCAGCAGTGGGGTGTCCGGGGAGCTGTTTTTT	CASSGVSGELFF
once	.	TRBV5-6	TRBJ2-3	TGTGCCAGCAGCTTGAGGGGCCCAGTCGATACGCAGTATTTT	CASSLRGPVDTQYF
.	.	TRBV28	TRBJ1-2	TGTGCCAGCAGTTTATCCCAGCAGGATTATGGCTACACCTTC	CASSLSQQDYGYTF
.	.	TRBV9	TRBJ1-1	TGTGCCAGCAGCGCCATCTCAACCGGGACTCCCTTCACTGAAGCTTTCTTT	CASSAISTGTPFTEAFF
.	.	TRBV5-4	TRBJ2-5	TGTGCCAGCAGCTTGGAACTGACGAACCAAGAGACCCAGTACTTC	CASSLELTNQETQYF
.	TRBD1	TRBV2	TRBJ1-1	TGTGCCAGCAGAGATCCAGGGGGGAACACTGAAGCTTTCTTT	CASRDPGGNTEAFF
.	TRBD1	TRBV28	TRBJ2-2	TGTGCCAGCAGTTTTTCACAGGGGCGGTCTGCCGGGGAGCTGTTTTTT	CASSFSQGRSAGELFF
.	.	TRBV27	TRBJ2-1	TGTGCCAGCAGTCTCCGGGACTGGAGTTCGCGCCAGTTCTTC	CASSLRDWSSRQFF